Each of the 13 T cell receptor beta chains below was sequenced from the same sample in a study of T cell changes during pregnancy in multiple sclerosis. Sequenced by immunoSEQ multiplex PCR; TCRdb stores in-frame clones only, minus some. The sample lists 40,000 to 45,000 clones; approximately 90% were seen once. Sequenced material: CD4+ T cells from peripheral blood mononuclear cells, taken in the first trimester of pregnancy. The receptors originated from a female donor with multiple sclerosis, enrolled in a pregnancy study.

V and J are TRBV28 and TRBJ2-3, with 13 positions matching TRBD2. Germline CDR1 reads MDHEN; CDR2 reads SYDVKM. Germline trimming cut 4 bases from V and 4 bases from J; bases unmatched to any gene: 8. The CDR3 sequence is 17 residues long. The CDR3 region is CASSSITSGRASDTQYF. The CDR3 DNA sequence: TGTGCCAGCAGTTCCATTACTAGCGGGAGGGCATCAGATACGCAGTATTTT. Combining the CDR3 with reference TRBV28 and TRBJ2-3 gives the whole variable domain DVKVTQSSRYLVKRTGEKVFLECVQDMDHENMFWYRQDPGLGLRLIYFSYDVKMKEKGDIPEGYSVSREKKERFSLILESASTNQTSMYLCASSSITSGRASDTQYFGPGTRLTVL.

The CDR3 reads CASRGGSGVTGELFF. CDR3 DNA sequence: TGTGCCAGCAGGGGGGGTAGCGGAGTCACCGGGGAGCTGTTTTTT. The chain combines TRBV6-5 with TRBJ2-2, with D possibly TRBD2 on 6 matching bases. Trimming took 6 bases from V and 4 from J, leaving 15 bases between them. The length of the CDR3 is 15 residues. The V gene's germline CDR1 is MNHEY and CDR2 SVGAGI.

V gene TRBV5-1 combines with J gene TRBJ2-1, with D tentatively TRBD2 (6 bases). Germline CDR1 reads SGHRS; CDR2 reads YFSETQ. Between the trimmed V and J ends, which lost 6 bases and 7 bases, there was a span of 17 bases. This CDR3 spans 14 amino acids. The DNA of the CDR3 is TGCGCCAGCACTCCGAACCTAGCGCAAAATGAGCAGTTCTTC. Translated, it gives CASTPNLAQNEQFF.

This chain joins TRBV13 and TRBJ1-2; 11 nucleotides align to TRBD1. Germline CDR1 is PRHDT and CDR2 is FYEKMQ (reference sequence). J gave up 6 bases and V 5 bases, and 5 bases lay outside the gene matches. The CDR3 totals 14 residues. DNA of the CDR3: TGTGCCAGCAGCCCTTCGGGACAGGGGGATGGCTACACCTTC. The encoded protein is CASSPSGQGDGYTF.

The CDR3 here is CASSPGLAEHNEQFF. CDR3 DNA sequence: TGTGCCAGCAGCCCGGGACTAGCGGAACACAATGAGCAGTTCTTC. This rearrangement joins TRBV11-3 to TRBJ2-1; 11 nucleotides agree with TRBD2. This CDR3 contains 15 residues. The ends lost 5 bases at V and 5 bases at J; junction bases unmatched: 5. Germline V gives CDR1 SGHNT, CDR2 YENEEA.

V and J are TRBV6-6 and TRBJ2-7; D perhaps matches TRBD2 (6 bases). CDR1 and CDR2 from the germline V gene are MNHNY and SVGAGI (reference sequence). The CDR3 covers 14 residues. Trimming took off 2 bases at V and 6 bases at J, with 14 bases between the two ends. The CDR3 region has the DNA TGTGCCAGCAGTTACATCGATAGGGAGGCCGAGCAGTACTTC. This sequence encodes CASSYIDREAEQYF.

The chain has TRBV19 and TRBJ2-3, with 9 nucleotides matching TRBD2. V shed 6 bases, J shed 4 bases, and the junction held 5 bases outside the gene matches. Germline values: CDR1 LNHDA, CDR2 SQIVND (reference sequence). There are 14 residues in the CDR3. The CDR3 region has the DNA TGTGCCAGTAGCCTGGGACTAGCCGCAGATACGCAGTATTTT. Its translation: CASSLGLAADTQYF.

The genes are TRBV30 and TRBJ1-1; 8 nucleotides agree with TRBD1. Germline loops: CDR1 GTSNPN, CDR2 SVGIG (reference sequence). The CDR3 runs 15 residues. J lost 2 bases, V lost 2 bases, and 7 bases had no gene match. For the CDR3, the DNA is TGTGCCTGGAGTTCGAGGACAGGGCTTAACACTGAAGCTTTCTTT. This gives the protein CAWSSRTGLNTEAFF.

This sequence joins TRBV19 and TRBJ2-1; D gene ambiguous. Trimming pared 3 bases from V and 10 bases from J, leaving 7 bases between. The CDR3 covers 11 residues. Germline values: CDR1 LNHDA, CDR2 SQIVND (reference sequence). The CDR3 region has the DNA TGTGCCAGTAGTATCCGCAGGGAGCAGTTCTTC. Protein: CASSIRREQFF.

The CDR3 DNA follows: TGTGCCAGCAGCTTAGTGACGACGGGAGCGAAAAATGAGCAGTTCTTC. It specifies CASSLVTTGAKNEQFF. The rearrangement joins TRBV7-6 to TRBJ2-1; the D gene is possibly TRBD2 (6 bases). V dropped 1 base and J dropped 7 bases, with 17 bases sitting between them. This CDR3 region has 16 residues. The V gene's germline CDR1 is SGHVS and CDR2 FNYEAQ.

The V call is TRBV28, the J call TRBJ2-1; no firm D call. Per germline, CDR1 MDHEN and CDR2 SYDVKM. V lost 2 bases, J lost 6 bases, and 8 bases lay in between. This CDR3 has 13 residues. CDR3 DNA: TGTGCCAGCAGTTTAAGTGGCTTCAATGAGCAGTTCTTC. Its translation: CASSLSGFNEQFF.

The CDR3 DNA follows: TGTGCCAGCAGTTATCTCCCGGGACAGGGAGGGGGCTGGAGCAATCAGCCCCAGCATTTT. It specifies CASSYLPGQGGGWSNQPQHF. The chain joins TRBV28 to TRBJ1-5; 9 positions agree with TRBD1. The junction had 17 bases not matched to a gene; V was cut back by 4 bases and J by 1 base. The CDR3 totals 20 residues. The germline V gene has CDR1 MDHEN and CDR2 SYDVKM.

The V and J genes are TRBV2 and TRBJ2-1, with D possibly being TRBD2 (7 bases). The length of the CDR3 is 13 residues. Germline V gene data show CDR1 as SNHLY and CDR2 as FYNNEI. Deletions cut 0 bases from V and 16 bases from J, with 16 bases between. The CDR3 DNA reads as TGTGCCAGCAGTGAAGCGCTTGGGGGGGCGAGATTCTTC. This gives the protein CASSEALGGARFF. Full variable domain (outside the CDR3, taken from reference TRBV2 and TRBJ2-1): EPEVTQTPSHQVTQMGQEVILRCVPISNHLYFYWYRQILGQKVEFLVSFYNNEISEKSEIFDDQFSVERPDGSNFTLKIRSTKLEDSAMYFCASSEALGGARFFGPGTRLTVL.